This T cell receptor (beta chain) was recorded in a study of control samples from healthy donors and cancer patients. The CDR3 covers 14 residues. Germline loops: CDR1 MNHEY, CDR2 SVGAGI. The ends were cut back, 6 bases at V and 5 bases at J, with 17 bases in the middle. Assay used: immunoSEQ multiplex PCR; TCRdb lists only in-frame clones, some missing. This table holds around 100,000 clones, roughly 84% found once. Material: blood. This sequence originates from a woman aged 45-65 years in good health. This chain uses TRBV6-5 with TRBJ2-7; D might be TRBD1 or TRBD2, each matching 7 bases. CDR3 protein: CASRRQGGGHEQYF. The CDR3 DNA sequence: TGTGCCAGCAGAAGACAGGGAGGGGGGCACGAGCAGTACTTC.